These T cell receptor beta chains were read from a single sample in a study of blood T cells in healthy people across ages. TCRdb processed the 5' RACE reads anew with MiXCR; each CDR3 protein has one entry. The data contain around 990,000 distinct CDR3 sequences, less than 45% of them singletons. The sequenced material came from blood. The receptors derive from a man between 18 and 35 years old in good health. Each CDR3 is given with its conserved first and last residue. Each record gives: J gene, CDR3 length, clone size, V gene, D gene, CDR3 protein, CDR3 DNA. The D gene is left open where the match is weak. The size of a clone is reported for some rows only, either as once, few or many, or as a class for expanded clones.

J: TRBJ1-4
length: 15
size: few
V: TRBV15
D: .
CDR3: CATSPRGFLGEKLFF
DNA: TGTGCCACCAGCCCGAGGGGATTTTTGGGTGAAAAACTGTTTTTT

J: TRBJ1-1
length: 15
size: .
V: TRBV20-1
D: TRBD1
CDR3: CSARPRSKGATEAFF
DNA: TGCAGTGCTAGACCCCGTTCAAAGGGGGCAACTGAAGCTTTCTTT

J: TRBJ2-1
length: 15
size: few
V: TRBV7-2
D: .
CDR3: CASTDTGNPYNEQFF
DNA: TGTGCCAGCACCGATACAGGGAACCCGTACAATGAGCAGTTCTTC

J: TRBJ2-5
length: 15
size: .
V: TRBV10-3
D: TRBD1
CDR3: CAIRDGDRGQETQYF
DNA: TGTGCCATCAGGGATGGGGACAGGGGACAAGAGACCCAGTACTTC

J: TRBJ1-1
length: 14
size: .
V: TRBV29-1
D: TRBD1
CDR3: CSAAQGLEGTEAFF
DNA: TGCAGCGCCGCACAGGGGCTTGAGGGCACTGAAGCTTTCTTT

J: TRBJ1-1
length: 18
size: .
V: TRBV5-1
D: .
CDR3: CASSPRRTDGKRNTEAFF
DNA: TGCGCCAGCAGCCCCCGGCGGACAGACGGAAAGAGGAACACTGAAGCTTTCTTT

J: TRBJ2-7
length: 13
size: .
V: TRBV9
D: .
CDR3: CASSVDGRYEQYF
DNA: TGTGCCAGCAGCGTAGACGGAAGGTACGAGCAGTACTTC

J: TRBJ2-3
length: 15
size: .
V: TRBV20-1
D: .
CDR3: CSAAVQRAWGDTQYF
DNA: TGCAGTGCGGCCGTCCAAAGGGCTTGGGGAGATACGCAGTATTTT

J: TRBJ2-3
length: 15
size: .
V: TRBV27
D: .
CDR3: CASSLFVAKADTQYF
DNA: TGTGCCAGCAGTTTATTCGTAGCAAAGGCAGATACGCAGTATTTT

J: TRBJ2-3
length: 17
size: .
V: TRBV12-3/TRBV12-4
D: TRBD1
CDR3: CASSLLPGTAILNTQYF
DNA: TGTGCCAGCAGCCTCCTCCCCGGGACAGCCATACTAAATACGCAGTATTTT

J: TRBJ1-3
length: 15
size: .
V: TRBV20-1
D: TRBD1
CDR3: CSASNPGTGKNTIYF
DNA: TGCAGTGCTTCAAACCCTGGGACAGGGAAAAACACCATATATTTT

J: TRBJ2-1
length: 17
size: few
V: TRBV12-3/TRBV12-4
D: TRBD2
CDR3: CASSLGETSGVYNEQFF
DNA: TGTGCCAGCAGTTTAGGGGAGACTAGCGGGGTTTACAATGAGCAGTTCTTC

J: TRBJ2-5
length: 16
size: few
V: TRBV4-3
D: .
CDR3: CASSQDGAQQQETQYF
DNA: TGCGCCAGCAGCCAAGATGGGGCTCAACAACAAGAGACCCAGTACTTC

J: TRBJ2-1
length: 13
size: .
V: TRBV12-3/TRBV12-4
D: .
CDR3: CASSLKGQNEQFF
DNA: TGTGCCAGCAGTTTAAAAGGACAAAATGAGCAGTTCTTC

J: TRBJ2-3
length: 15
size: few
V: TRBV20-1
D: .
CDR3: CSASVGRVVADTQYF
DNA: TGCAGTGCTAGCGTCGGGAGAGTCGTCGCAGATACGCAGTATTTT

J: TRBJ1-5
length: 13
size: many
V: TRBV20-1
D: .
CDR3: CSASTGTKQPQHF
DNA: TGCAGTGCTAGTACAGGGACCAAACAACCCCAGCATTTT

J: TRBJ2-2
length: 13
size: .
V: TRBV20-1
D: TRBD1
CDR3: CSGVDRGTGELFF
DNA: TGCAGTGGTGTTGACAGGGGCACCGGGGAGCTGTTTTTT

J: TRBJ2-2
length: 13
size: few
V: TRBV4-2
D: .
CDR3: CASSQDGSGELFF
DNA: TGTGCCAGCAGCCAAGATGGTTCCGGGGAGCTGTTTTTT

J: TRBJ1-6
length: 13
size: .
V: TRBV20-1
D: .
CDR3: CSPSGTTNSPLHF
DNA: TGCAGTCCTTCCGGGACAACCAATTCACCCCTCCACTTT

J: TRBJ2-1
length: 11
size: few
V: TRBV2
D: .
CDR3: CASSEATEQFF
DNA: TGTGCCAGCAGTGAGGCGACAGAGCAGTTCTTC

J: TRBJ1-1
length: 13
size: .
V: TRBV27
D: TRBD1
CDR3: CASSPSTGNVAFF
DNA: TGTGCCAGCAGTCCCTCGACAGGGAATGTAGCTTTCTTT

J: TRBJ2-1
length: 22
size: few
V: TRBV20-1
D: .
CDR3: CSARDFLGGGGRPNHVLGEQFF
DNA: TGCAGTGCTAGAGATTTCTTAGGGGGGGGCGGGCGACCCAATCACGTTCTTGGTGAGCAGTTCTTC

J: TRBJ2-3
length: 17
size: .
V: TRBV7-6
D: TRBD2
CDR3: CASSLALGLADADTQYF
DNA: TGTGCCAGCAGCTTAGCTCTAGGACTAGCGGATGCAGATACGCAGTATTTT

J: TRBJ1-2
length: 14
size: .
V: TRBV29-1
D: .
CDR3: CSASAGLSGYGYTF
DNA: TGCAGCGCTTCGGCGGGGTTGTCAGGCTATGGCTACACCTTC

J: TRBJ2-7
length: 13
size: .
V: TRBV2
D: .
CDR3: CASSGVAAYEQYF
DNA: TGTGCCAGCAGTGGGGTAGCGGCCTACGAGCAGTACTTC

J: TRBJ2-1
length: 14
size: few
V: TRBV20-1
D: .
CDR3: CSALSKGGYNEQFF
DNA: TGCAGTGCTCTCTCCAAAGGGGGTTACAATGAGCAGTTCTTC

J: TRBJ2-1
length: 14
size: many
V: TRBV7-8
D: TRBD2
CDR3: CASSSGLVFNEQFF
DNA: TGTGCCAGCAGCTCGGGACTAGTGTTCAATGAGCAGTTCTTC

J: TRBJ1-4
length: 13
size: few
V: TRBV5-1
D: .
CDR3: CASSPRPDEKLFF
DNA: TGCGCCAGCAGTCCACGCCCGGATGAAAAACTGTTTTTT

J: TRBJ1-1
length: 13
size: many
V: TRBV7-9
D: .
CDR3: CASSLDPNTEAFF
DNA: TGTGCCAGCAGCTTAGACCCGAACACTGAAGCTTTCTTT

J: TRBJ2-1
length: 14
size: few
V: TRBV20-1
D: TRBD2
CDR3: CSAQTSHSYNEQFF
DNA: TGCAGTGCCCAGACTAGCCACTCCTACAATGAGCAGTTCTTC

J: TRBJ2-3
length: 16
size: few
V: TRBV7-2
D: TRBD2
CDR3: CASSSPSGGPRDTQYF
DNA: TGTGCCAGCAGCTCCCCTAGCGGGGGCCCACGGGATACGCAGTATTTT

J: TRBJ2-1
length: 15
size: .
V: TRBV4-1
D: TRBD1
CDR3: CASSHRDREVNEQFF
DNA: TGCGCCAGCAGCCACCGGGACAGGGAGGTGAATGAGCAGTTCTTC

J: TRBJ2-1
length: 13
size: many
V: TRBV29-1
D: TRBD2
CDR3: CSKLAGGLDEQFF
DNA: TGCAGCAAATTAGCGGGGGGGCTAGATGAGCAGTTCTTC

J: TRBJ1-4
length: 14
size: few
V: TRBV5-6
D: .
CDR3: CASRQGGTNEKLFF
DNA: TGTGCCAGCAGACAGGGTGGGACTAATGAAAAACTGTTTTTT

J: TRBJ1-5
length: 14
size: few
V: TRBV2
D: .
CDR3: CASSGTWGDQPQHF
DNA: TGTGCCAGCAGTGGCACCTGGGGGGATCAGCCCCAGCATTTT

J: TRBJ2-7
length: 12
size: .
V: TRBV6-6
D: .
CDR3: CAIRVGNNEQYF
DNA: TGTGCCATTAGGGTTGGGAACAATGAGCAGTACTTC

J: TRBJ1-1
length: 16
size: .
V: TRBV5-6
D: .
CDR3: CASSLAEAGQNTEAFF
DNA: TGTGCCAGCAGCTTGGCTGAGGCAGGACAGAACACTGAAGCTTTCTTT

J: TRBJ1-4
length: 15
size: .
V: TRBV19
D: .
CDR3: CASSIGRTANEKLFF
DNA: TGTGCCAGTAGTATCGGGCGGACAGCTAATGAAAAACTGTTTTTT

J: TRBJ2-1
length: 17
size: few
V: TRBV7-2
D: TRBD2
CDR3: CASSFTRTSGSYNEQFF
DNA: TGTGCCAGCAGCTTCACACGGACTAGCGGGTCCTACAATGAGCAGTTCTTC

J: TRBJ2-5
length: 15
size: once
V: TRBV7-3
D: TRBD1
CDR3: CASSYGTGDQAEQYF
DNA: TGTGCCAGCAGCTACGGGACAGGGGATCAAGCTGAGCAGTACTTC

J: TRBJ1-2
length: 17
size: .
V: TRBV12-5
D: TRBD1
CDR3: CASGLVLMQGGNYGYTF
DNA: TGTGCTAGTGGTTTGGTACTCATGCAGGGGGGAAACTATGGCTACACCTTC

J: TRBJ2-5
length: 15
size: .
V: TRBV9
D: .
CDR3: CASSLWASGGNEQYF
DNA: TGTGCCAGCAGCCTCTGGGCATCCGGCGGGAATGAGCAGTACTTC

J: TRBJ1-2
length: 16
size: .
V: TRBV6-5
D: TRBD1
CDR3: CASRQDPGQGNYGYTF
DNA: TGTGCCAGCAGACAAGATCCGGGACAGGGGAACTATGGCTACACCTTC

J: TRBJ1-4
length: 16
size: .
V: TRBV9
D: .
CDR3: CASSVDYTATNEKLFF
DNA: TGTGCCAGCAGCGTAGATTATACCGCAACTAATGAAAAACTGTTTTTT

J: TRBJ2-1
length: 16
size: few
V: TRBV20-1
D: TRBD2
CDR3: CSASGLAGGPYNEQFF
DNA: TGCAGTGCTTCTGGACTAGCGGGGGGTCCCTACAATGAGCAGTTCTTC

J: TRBJ2-5
length: 13
size: .
V: TRBV20-1
D: .
CDR3: CSARAPVQETQYF
DNA: TGCAGTGCTAGAGCCCCAGTCCAAGAGACCCAGTACTTC

J: TRBJ1-4
length: 15
size: few
V: TRBV4-1
D: TRBD1
CDR3: CASSQGNRGGEKLFF
DNA: TGCGCCAGCAGCCAAGGGAACAGGGGGGGAGAAAAACTGTTTTTT

J: TRBJ1-5
length: 16
size: few
V: TRBV12-3/TRBV12-4
D: .
CDR3: CASSLKGGYSNQPQHF
DNA: TGTGCCAGCAGTTTAAAGGGTGGATATAGCAATCAGCCCCAGCATTTT

J: TRBJ2-7
length: 15
size: few
V: TRBV4-3
D: TRBD2
CDR3: CASSQGLAGSYEQYF
DNA: TGCGCCAGCAGCCAAGGACTAGCGGGGAGCTACGAGCAGTACTTC

J: TRBJ1-2
length: 12
size: .
V: TRBV6-2/TRBV6-3
D: .
CDR3: CASRSGSHGYTF
DNA: TGTGCCAGCCGTTCAGGGAGTCATGGCTACACCTTC

J: TRBJ2-5
length: 12
size: many
V: TRBV25-1
D: .
CDR3: CASSDGGETQYF
DNA: TGTGCCAGCAGTGATGGGGGAGAGACCCAGTACTTC

J: TRBJ2-3
length: 14
size: .
V: TRBV12-5
D: TRBD1
CDR3: CASGARQGADTQYF
DNA: TGTGCTAGTGGTGCCCGACAGGGGGCAGATACGCAGTATTTT

J: TRBJ2-1
length: 14
size: few
V: TRBV29-1
D: TRBD1
CDR3: CSAGGPNSYNEQFF
DNA: TGCAGCGCAGGGGGCCCTAACTCCTACAATGAGCAGTTCTTC

J: TRBJ2-5
length: 14
size: few
V: TRBV18
D: .
CDR3: CASSLRGTQETQYF
DNA: TGTGCCAGCTCACTACGGGGGACCCAAGAGACCCAGTACTTC

J: TRBJ2-3
length: 11
size: few
V: TRBV25-1
D: .
CDR3: CASRLSDTQYF
DNA: TGTGCCAGCAGGCTTTCAGATACGCAGTATTTT

J: TRBJ2-5
length: 15
size: .
V: TRBV6-9
D: .
CDR3: CASSPKQKAQETQYF
DNA: TGTGCCAGCAGTCCCAAACAGAAAGCCCAAGAGACCCAGTACTTC

J: TRBJ1-6
length: 13
size: .
V: TRBV6-1
D: .
CDR3: CASKLQESSPLHF
DNA: TGTGCCAGCAAGCTACAGGAAAGTTCACCCCTCCACTTT

J: TRBJ1-1
length: 11
size: once
V: TRBV6-2/TRBV6-3
D: .
CDR3: CASTGTGEAFF
DNA: TGTGCCAGTACGGGGACCGGTGAAGCTTTCTTT